The 26 T cell receptor beta chains below all came from one sample that was sequenced in a study of sequential checkpoint blockade in melanoma. The treatment here: randomized to nivolumab then ipilimumab (arm A) or the reverse (arm B). Repertoires were generated with immunoSEQ multiplex PCR, while TCRdb's copy carries only in-frame clones and drops some. The sample has around 26,000 clones; roughly four fifths are singletons. The sequencing used CD8+ T cells sorted from blood (inferred from file names), collected from a patient given nivolumab and ipilimumab in sequence. All receptors come from a human donor with melanoma.

The V gene is TRBV30, the J gene TRBJ1-5; possibly TRBD1 for D (6 bases). Germline V gives CDR1 GTSNPN, CDR2 SVGIG (reference sequence). Trimming cost V 7 bases and J 4 bases, with 20 bases left between them. The CDR3 sequence is 15 residues long. CDR3 DNA sequence: TGTGCCTACGATCCGGGACATTTGACAAATCAGCCCCAGCATTTT. It encodes CAYDPGHLTNQPQHF.

The V call is TRBV4-3, the J call TRBJ1-2, with D maybe TRBD1 (5 bases). Per germline, CDR1 LGHNA and CDR2 YSLEER. With 5 bases removed from V and 3 bases from J, the gap between germline ends came to 16 bases. The CDR3 is made up of 15 amino acids. CDR3 sequence: CASSTGTFGDYGYTF. The CDR3 nucleotides are TGCGCCAGCAGCACCGGGACTTTTGGGGACTATGGCTACACCTTC.

The sample holds a few counts of this clone. The J gene is TRBJ1-6, the V gene TRBV4-2; D ambiguous. The CDR3 runs to 15 residues. Per germline, CDR1 LGHNA and CDR2 YNFKEQ. With 3 bases removed from V and 9 bases from J, the gap between germline ends came to 15 bases. This CDR3 reads CASSQGSGGGSPLHF. CDR3 coding DNA: TGTGCCAGCAGCCAGGGATCGGGAGGTGGTTCACCCCTCCACTTT.

CDR3 sequence: CASSLTTGNNQPQHF. CDR3 sequence (DNA): TGCGCCAGCAGCCTAACGACAGGGAACAATCAGCCCCAGCATTTT. The rearrangement uses TRBV4-3 and TRBJ1-5; 7 nucleotides align to TRBD1. CDR1 is LGHNA, CDR2 YSLEER, per germline. CDR3 size: 15 residues. With V trimmed by 4 bases and J by 3 bases, 6 bases remained unmatched.

This chain uses TRBV7-3 with TRBJ2-1, with a tentative D call TRBD1 (5 bases). Germline loops: CDR1 SGHTA, CDR2 FQGTGA. V gave up 1 base and J gave up 5 bases, with 9 bases separating them. The CDR3 runs to 14 residues. As DNA, the CDR3 is TGTGCCAGCAGCTTAAGCCAGGGCGACAATGAGCAGTTCTTC. Its translation is CASSLSQGDNEQFF. The full variable domain, in which reference TRBV7-3 and TRBJ2-1 provide the parts outside the CDR3, is GAGVSQTPSNKVTEKGKYVELRCDPISGHTALYWYRQSLGQGPEFLIYFQGTGAADDSGLPNDRFFAVRPEGSVSTLKIQRTERGDSAVYLCASSLSQGDNEQFFGPGTRLTVL.

Only a few counts were recorded for this clone. The chain carries TRBV6-7 and TRBJ1-4; D gene uncertain. TRBV6-7 is known as an ORF, though its function is uncertain. The CDR3 extends over 16 amino acids. V lost 2 bases to trimming and J lost 4 bases, with 14 bases between them. The CDR3 reads CASSYPRSGYNEKLFF. The CDR3 DNA reads TGTGCCAGCAGTTACCCGCGGAGCGGTTATAATGAAAAACTGTTTTTT.

The chain employs TRBV29-1 and TRBJ2-1, with D maybe TRBD2 (6 bases). CDR1 SQVTM and CDR2 ANQGSEA come from the germline V gene. V lost 4 bases to trimming and J lost 0 bases, with 13 bases between them. CDR3 length equals 15 residues. This chain's CDR3 is CSVVGGGRSYNEQFF. The CDR3 DNA follows: TGCAGCGTTGTGGGGGGAGGACGCTCCTACAATGAGCAGTTCTTC.

The rearrangement uses TRBV5-6 and TRBJ2-2, with 7 bases fitting TRBD1. V shed 4 bases and J 3 bases; nucleotides not matched to a gene: 6. The germline V gene has CDR1 SGHDT and CDR2 YYEEEE. There are 15 residues in the CDR3. The CDR3 sequence is CASSTGQADTGELFF. For the CDR3, the DNA is TGTGCCAGCAGCACCGGACAGGCAGACACCGGGGAGCTGTTTTTT. Together with reference TRBV5-6 and TRBJ2-2, the CDR3 gives the full variable domain: DAGVTQSPTHLIKTRGQQVTLRCSPKSGHDTVSWYQQALGQGPQFIFQYYEEEERQRGNFPDRFSGHQFPNYSSELNVNALLLGDSALYLCASSTGQADTGELFFGEGSRLTVL.

The J gene is TRBJ1-2, the V gene TRBV9, with unresolved D. V gave up 0 bases and J gave up 14 bases, with 11 bases separating them. The V gene's germline CDR1 is SGDLS and CDR2 YYNGEE. The CDR3 is 11 residues long. The CDR3 loop is CASSVGSGFTF. In nucleotides, the CDR3 is TGTGCCAGCAGCGTAGGTTCCGGGTTTACCTTC.

This clone showed up just a few times. The V call is TRBV7-9, the J call TRBJ2-7, with a weak D call TRBD1 (6 bases). Germline assignment: CDR1 SEHNR and CDR2 FQNEAQ (reference sequence). There are 17 residues in the CDR3. Trimming stripped 6 bases from V and 4 bases from J, with 25 bases between. CDR3 in DNA: TGTGCCAGCAGTTCACAGGGAGTACTGGGGTACGGGTACGAGCAGTACTTC. Its translation is CASSSQGVLGYGYEQYF.

V gene TRBV6-6 combines with J gene TRBJ2-7, with 7 positions matching TRBD2. Unmatched junction bases numbered 9, after V lost 2 bases and J lost 5 bases. This CDR3 is built from 15 residues. Germline loops: CDR1 MNHNY, CDR2 SVGAGI (reference sequence). The CDR3 bases are TGTGCCAGCAGTTACCTTGCGGGAGCGGGAAACGAGCAGTACTTC. Amino acids: CASSYLAGAGNEQYF.

The chain couples TRBV4-1 to TRBJ2-3; TRBD1 matches at 9 bases. The CDR3 spans 14 residues. V shed 3 bases and J 4 bases; nucleotides not matched to a gene: 2. Germline V gene data show CDR1 as MGHRA and CDR2 as YSYEKL. CDR3 protein: CASSHGTGSDTQYF. DNA for the CDR3: TGCGCCAGCAGCCACGGGACAGGGTCAGATACGCAGTATTTT.

The rearrangement links TRBV14 to TRBJ2-7, with 13 bases identical to TRBD2. Germline V lookup: CDR1 SGHDN, CDR2 FVKESK. The CDR3 is made up of 18 amino acids. The V segment lost 3 bases and the J segment 5 bases; nucleotides outside the gene matches: 13. CDR3 sequence (DNA): TGTGCCAGCAGCCACCGGCAACTAGCGGGAGGGCCTTTTGACGAGCAGTACTTC. Protein: CASSHRQLAGGPFDEQYF. Full variable domain (missing parts from reference TRBV14 and TRBJ2-7): EAGVTQFPSHSVIEKGQTVTLRCDPISGHDNLYWYRRVMGKEIKFLLHFVKESKQDESGMPNNRFLAERTGGTYSTLKVQPAELEDSGVYFCASSHRQLAGGPFDEQYFGPGTRLTVT.

The chain links TRBV5-4 to TRBJ1-1; 7 positions match TRBD1. J gave up 7 bases and V 0 bases, and 6 bases lay outside the gene matches. This CDR3 has 14 amino acids. Germline CDR1 is SGHNT and CDR2 is YYREEE (reference sequence). For the CDR3, the DNA is TGTGCCAGCAGCTTGGCGGAGGGGGCTGGTGAAGCTTTCTTT. As protein: CASSLAEGAGEAFF.

There are a few counts of this clone. This CDR3 reads CASSLVLRGLPFF. CDR3 DNA sequence: TGTGCCAGTAGCCTTGTCCTAAGGGGACTTCCTTTCTTT. The chain links TRBV19 to TRBJ1-1; D possibly corresponds to TRBD1 (5 bases). Trimming stripped 6 bases from V and 12 bases from J, with 20 bases between. CDR1 is LNHDA and CDR2 is SQIVND in the germline V gene (reference sequence). The CDR3 runs to 13 residues. Complete variable domain (other parts from reference TRBV19 and TRBJ1-1): DGGITQSPKYLFRKEGQNVTLSCEQNLNHDAMYWYRQDPGQGLRLIYYSQIVNDFQKGDIAEGYSVSREKKESFPLTVTSAQKNPTAFYLCASSLVLRGLPFFGQGTRLTVV.

V usage is TRBV19 and J usage is TRBJ1-1; perhaps TRBD1 as D (6 bases). CDR3 length: 14 residues. Trimming pared 1 base from V and 0 bases from J, leaving 6 bases between. CDR1 and CDR2 from the germline V gene are LNHDA and SQIVND (reference sequence). CDR3 loop: CASSIGTVNTEAFF. The CDR3 nucleotides are TGTGCCAGTAGTATAGGGACAGTGAACACTGAAGCTTTCTTT.

This clone was counted once. This CDR3 fails to terminate in the conserved phenylalanine or tryptophan, so it likely reflects a read error. Here the CDR3 DNA reads TGTGCCAGTAGTATCCTCGGGTATCGGAACACTGAAGCTTTCCTT. Amino acids: CASSILGYRNTEAFL. V is TRBV19 and J is TRBJ1-1; unclear D gene. This CDR3 comprises 15 residues. Deletions cut 3 bases from V and 1 base from J, with 12 bases between. In germline, CDR1 is LNHDA, CDR2 SQIVND (reference sequence).

The chain combines TRBV19 with TRBJ2-7; 8 bases match TRBD1. This CDR3 has 14 residues. CDR1 LNHDA and CDR2 SQIVND come from the germline V gene (reference sequence). Losses at the gene ends were 7 bases for V and 2 bases for J; bases not matched to a gene: 7. The CDR3 protein is CASKQGQGPYEQYF. The CDR3 DNA follows: TGTGCCAGTAAACAAGGACAGGGACCCTACGAGCAGTACTTC.

This chain links TRBV29-1 with TRBJ1-2; 9 bases match TRBD1. V dropped 6 bases and J dropped 5; count of bases not matched to a gene: 7. CDR1 is SQVTM and CDR2 is ANQGSEA in the germline V gene. The CDR3 has 13 residues. The CDR3 nucleotides are TGCAGCGTCTTGAGACAGGGGGAGTATGGCTACACCTTC. This codes for CSVLRQGEYGYTF.

J is TRBJ1-1 and V is TRBV28; D ambiguous. CDR1 and CDR2 from the germline V gene are MDHEN and SYDVKM. CDR3 length equals 17 residues. V lost 1 base and J lost 0, with 15 bases in between. In DNA, the CDR3 is TGTGCCAGCAGTTTATTACCGGGGATGGGGATGAACACTGAAGCTTTCTTT. This translates into CASSLLPGMGMNTEAFF. Using reference TRBV28 and TRBJ1-1 for the parts outside the CDR3, the full variable domain is DVKVTQSSRYLVKRTGEKVFLECVQDMDHENMFWYRQDPGLGLRLIYFSYDVKMKEKGDIPEGYSVSREKKERFSLILESASTNQTSMYLCASSLLPGMGMNTEAFFGQGTRLTVV.

The chain links TRBV6-5 to TRBJ2-7; no definite D call. V lost 6 bases to trimming and J lost 9 bases, with 21 bases between them. Germline CDR1 reads MNHEY; CDR2 reads SVGAGI. This CDR3 is 14 amino acids long. The CDR3 nucleotides are TGTGCCAGCAGCCCCGCTCCAGGATCCCACGCGCAGTACTTC. Translated: CASSPAPGSHAQYF.

The chain couples TRBV6-6 to TRBJ2-7, with 9 bases identical to TRBD1. V trimming: 4 bases; J trimming: 9 bases; junction bases outside the gene matches: 10. This CDR3 has 14 amino acids. The germline V gene encodes CDR1 MNHNY and CDR2 SVGAGI (reference sequence). The CDR3 is CASSLPGQGSGQYF. CDR3 coding DNA: TGTGCCAGCAGTTTACCGGGACAGGGTAGCGGGCAGTACTTC.

This rearrangement joins TRBV5-6 to TRBJ2-7; no clear D gene. The CDR3 extends over 14 amino acids. Trimming removed 0 bases from V and 3 bases from J, with 10 bases in between. Germline CDR1 SGHDT, CDR2 YYEEEE. CDR3 coding DNA: TGTGCCAGCAGCTTGGCCCGGCGACACTACGAGCAGTACTTC. It codes for CASSLARRHYEQYF.

This clone was seen more than once but under ten times. DNA of the CDR3: TGTGCCAGCAGTGAACAGGATAACTATGGCTACACCTTC. Residues: CASSEQDNYGYTF. This chain links TRBV27 with TRBJ1-2, with a possible D match to TRBD1 (5 bases). V dropped 5 bases and J dropped 1 base, with 8 bases sitting between them. Germline V lookup: CDR1 MNHEY, CDR2 SMNVEV (reference sequence). CDR3 size: 13 residues.

The rearrangement uses TRBV13 and TRBJ1-1; 10 nucleotides align to TRBD1. This CDR3 spans 16 amino acids. V lost 4 bases, J lost 0 bases, and 5 bases stayed unmatched. Germline V CDR1 and CDR2: PRHDT, FYEKMQ (reference sequence). For the CDR3, the DNA is TGTGCCAGCAGCTGGACAGGGGGTGGCCTGAACACTGAAGCTTTCTTT. Protein sequence: CASSWTGGGLNTEAFF.

The chain uses TRBV5-1 and TRBJ1-1; maybe TRBD1 (5 bases). Germline V gene sequence: CDR1 SGHRS, CDR2 YFSETQ. The CDR3 runs 14 residues. V was trimmed by 0 bases and J by 6 bases, leaving 12 bases between them. The DNA of the CDR3 is TGCGCCAGCAGCTTGGTCCAGGGAGGAGCTGAAGCTTTCTTT. Protein product: CASSLVQGGAEAFF.